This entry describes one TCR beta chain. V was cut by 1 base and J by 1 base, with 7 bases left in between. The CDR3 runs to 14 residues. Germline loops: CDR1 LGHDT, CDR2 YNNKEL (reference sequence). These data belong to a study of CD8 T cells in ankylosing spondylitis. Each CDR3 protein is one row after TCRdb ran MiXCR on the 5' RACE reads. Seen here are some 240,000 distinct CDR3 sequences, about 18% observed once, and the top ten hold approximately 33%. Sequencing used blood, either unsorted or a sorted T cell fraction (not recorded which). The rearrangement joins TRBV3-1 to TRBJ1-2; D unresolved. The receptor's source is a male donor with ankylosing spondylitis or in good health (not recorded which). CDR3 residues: CASSQGYINYGYTF. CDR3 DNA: TGTGCCAGCAGCCAAGGATACATTAACTATGGCTACACCTTC.